The 28 T cell receptor beta chains in this list originate from one sample, sequenced in a study of blood T cells in healthy people across ages (dated by TCRdb to the mid-2010s). Library construction relied on 5' RACE. These reads were obtained on an Illumina HiSeq 2500. The second PCR ran for about 7 to 11 cycles and used a J-beta primer mix along with a sample-barcoded 5' primer. The raw public data were reprocessed by TCRdb itself: fastp quality trimming at Q25, MiXCR clonotype calling, in-frame beta chains only. Each entry is one CDR3 protein sequence, shown with its most common DNA and genes. This sample is represented by some 900,000 distinct CDR3 sequences; roughly 48% of them were singletons. Jointly, the top ten make up about an eighth of the sample. Sequenced sample: blood. These receptors all come from a man aged 25-45 years in good health.

V gene TRBV7-6 combines with J gene TRBJ2-1; 15 positions agree with TRBD2. Trimming took 5 bases from V and 10 from J; bases not matched to a gene: 12. Germline CDR1 SGHVS, CDR2 FNYEAQ. This CDR3 has 17 residues. CDR3 in amino acids: CASSDRTSGGVQGEQFF. The CDR3 DNA sequence: TGTGCCAGCAGCGACCGGACTAGCGGGGGGGTACAGGGGGAGCAGTTCTTC.

This clonotype was found once. One end of the junction is discordant with germline, which a read error may explain. This chain links TRBV20-1 with TRBJ2-7; the match to TRBD1 covers 7 bases. Per germline, CDR1 DFQATT and CDR2 SNEGSKA (reference sequence). CDR3 length: 14 residues. CDR3 nucleotides: TGCAGTGCTAGCAAGGGGGCCCGGTCCTACGGGCAGTACTTC. Amino acid sequence: CSASKGARSYGQYF.

The chain employs TRBV27 and TRBJ2-7, with 8 bases fitting TRBD1. Germline V lookup: CDR1 MNHEY, CDR2 SMNVEV (reference sequence). The CDR3 sequence is 14 residues long. V shed 8 bases, J shed 1 base, and the junction held 7 bases outside the gene matches. The CDR3 loop is CASQRQGMSYEQYF. CDR3 nucleotide sequence: TGTGCCAGCCAAAGACAGGGGATGTCCTACGAGCAGTACTTC.

The rearrangement uses TRBV11-3 and TRBJ2-7, with D perhaps TRBD2 (5 bases). Germline V gives CDR1 SGHNT, CDR2 YENEEA. Between the trimmed V and J ends, which lost 5 bases and 3 bases, there was a span of 11 bases. The CDR3 spans 13 residues. For the CDR3, the DNA is TGTGCCAGCAGCGTAGCCCGGGACTACGAGCAGTACTTC. Protein: CASSVARDYEQYF.

This clonotype was seen more than once but under ten times. The V call is TRBV6-1, the J call TRBJ1-2; D not resolved. CDR1 is MNHNS and CDR2 is SASEGT in the germline V gene. The length of the CDR3 is 13 residues. Trimming took 10 bases from V and 3 from J, leaving 15 bases between them. CDR3 coding DNA: TGTGCCATTTCAGGAGGAGTGGACTATGGCTACACCTTC. This codes for CAISGGVDYGYTF.

This sequence joins TRBV20-1 and TRBJ1-2; 8 positions agree with TRBD1. CDR3 length: 14 amino acids. CDR1 and CDR2 (germline): DFQATT, SNEGSKA (reference sequence). With V trimmed by 0 bases and J by 7 bases, 7 bases remained unmatched. The CDR3 DNA reads as TGCAGTGCTAGAGATGGGCAGGGGGCAAGTGGCTACACCTTC. Translating it yields CSARDGQGASGYTF.

The rearrangement joins TRBV7-9 to TRBJ1-2; D perhaps matches TRBD1 (5 bases). The CDR3 is 13 residues long. V was pared by 2 bases and J by 6 bases, with 10 bases between. The germline V gene encodes CDR1 SEHNR and CDR2 FQNEAQ (reference sequence). CDR3 DNA: TGTGCCAGCAGCTTATGGGGGTTAGATGGCTACACCTTC. It encodes CASSLWGLDGYTF.

This clonotype has only one observation. Relative to the germline gene, one junction end is altered; a read error may explain this. The CDR3 is CSARDRRGDSPLHF. The CDR3, as DNA: TGCAGTGCTAGAGATCGGAGGGGGGATTCGCCCCTCCACTTT. The chain carries TRBV20-1 and TRBJ1-6, with TRBD1 as a possible D gene (6 bases). The germline CDR1 and CDR2 sequences are DFQATT and SNEGSKA (reference sequence). The CDR3 totals 14 residues.

V and J are TRBV7-2 and TRBJ1-6; TRBD1 is a possible D gene (6 bases). Trimming removed 5 bases at V and 14 bases at J, with 13 bases between. The germline V gene encodes CDR1 SGHTA and CDR2 FQGNSA. The CDR3 extends over 12 amino acids. CDR3 sequence (DNA): TGTGCCAGCAGCCACTTCAGGGGATCCCTCCACTTT. It yields the protein CASSHFRGSLHF.

V is TRBV9 and J is TRBJ2-3, with no clear D. V was pared by 3 bases and J by 0 bases, with 14 bases between. The CDR3 loop spans 16 amino acids. Germline CDR1 reads SGDLS; CDR2 reads YYNGEE. The CDR3 loop is CASSARGGTSTDTQYF. Here the CDR3 DNA reads TGTGCCAGCAGCGCCCGTGGTGGCACTAGCACAGATACGCAGTATTTT.

This sequence joins TRBV7-2 and TRBJ2-5; TRBD2 might be the D (6 bases). Germline CDR1 is SGHTA and CDR2 is FQGNSA. The CDR3 is 15 amino acids. V lost 1 base and J 11 bases, leaving 20 bases between the germline ends. The CDR3 sequence: CASSLVAGLNNEQYF. The CDR3 region has the DNA TGTGCCAGCAGCTTAGTGGCGGGGCTTAACAATGAGCAGTACTTC.

As for this clonotype: The junction shows a germline mismatch at one end, possibly a read error. This chain uses TRBV10-3 with TRBJ1-1; D call uncertain. CDR1 is ENHRY, CDR2 SYGVKD, per germline. The CDR3 consists of 14 residues. The CDR3 coding sequence is TGTGCCATCGGTGAGGGAGGTGTGAACACTGAAGCTTTCTTT. Amino acids: CAIGEGGVNTEAFF.

The rearrangement links TRBV6-2 or TRBV6-3 to TRBJ2-7; 8 nucleotides agree with TRBD2. The CDR3 has 14 residues. V was pared by 7 bases and J by 10 bases, with 15 bases of the junction left unmatched. Germline V CDR1 and CDR2: MNHEY, SVGEGT. The CDR3 DNA sequence: TGTGCCAGCATCCCCACTAGCGGCGCCAACATCCAGTACTTC. This translates into CASIPTSGANIQYF.

A remark on this clonotype: This could be a read error, since a much larger clone is one nucleotide away. The chain joins TRBV4-3 to TRBJ2-1, with D hard to call. The J call could be wrong; TRBJ2-7 is a better fit for the DNA end. Looked up from germline, CDR1 is LGHNA and CDR2 is YSLEER. CDR3 length: 14 amino acids. CDR3 in amino acids: CASSQEPSYNEQYF. The CDR3 DNA is TGCGCCAGCAGCCAAGAGCCGTCCTACAATGAGCAGTACTTC.

V and J are TRBV4-1 and TRBJ2-1; the match to TRBD1 covers 7 bases. This CDR3 has 15 amino acids. The germline gives CDR1 MGHRA, CDR2 YSYEKL. V lost 0 bases and J lost 4; bases outside the gene matches: 3. This chain's CDR3 is CASSQENRGYNEQFF. The CDR3 coding sequence is TGCGCCAGCAGCCAAGAAAACAGGGGTTACAATGAGCAGTTCTTC.

This clonotype came up many times. V is TRBV20-1 and J is TRBJ2-7; 10 bases match TRBD2. Germline V CDR1 and CDR2: DFQATT, SNEGSKA (reference sequence). This CDR3 comprises 16 residues. With 3 bases clipped from V and 1 base from J, the junction kept 9 bases outside the gene matches. The CDR3 sequence is CSARGTGTSDSYEQYF. In DNA form, the CDR3 reads TGCAGTGCTAGGGGAACCGGGACTAGCGATTCCTACGAGCAGTACTTC.

The chain joins TRBV5-6 to TRBJ2-5, with D maybe TRBD1 (5 bases). The better agreement between TRBJ2-7 and the DNA end casts doubt on the J call. This CDR3 comprises 15 residues. Germline CDR1 reads SGHDT; CDR2 reads YYEEEE. The CDR3 sequence is CASAPLPTGSYEQYF. In DNA form, the CDR3 reads TGTGCCAGCGCACCCCTACCCACAGGCAGCTACGAGCAGTACTTC.

The chain joins TRBV5-6 to TRBJ2-5; possibly TRBD2 for D (7 bases). The J call may be incorrect, as the DNA end agrees better with TRBJ2-7. This CDR3 spans 15 amino acids. Per germline, CDR1 SGHDT and CDR2 YYEEEE. CDR3: CASSRRRGALYEQYF. For the CDR3, the DNA is TGTGCCAGCAGCCGACGCCGGGGGGCGCTTTACGAGCAGTACTTC.

The rearrangement links TRBV4-2 to TRBJ2-2, with 10 nucleotides matching TRBD2. This CDR3 region has 15 residues. Per germline, CDR1 LGHNA and CDR2 YNFKEQ. V dropped 2 bases and J dropped 7; count of bases not matched to a gene: 4. In DNA, the CDR3 is TGTGCCAGCAGCCAACCCGGGACTAGCGTCGGGGAGCTGTTTTTT. Translation gives CASSQPGTSVGELFF.

This chain uses TRBV7-2 with TRBJ2-1; the match to TRBD2 covers 12 bases. The ends lost 1 base at V and 6 bases at J; junction bases unmatched: 7. CDR1 and CDR2 (germline): SGHTA, FQGNSA. The length of the CDR3 is 17 residues. The CDR3, as DNA: TGTGCCAGCAGCTTAGAGAGCACTAGCGGGGGGCTCAATGAGCAGTTCTTC. Residues: CASSLESTSGGLNEQFF.

This clonotype was found a few times. This chain links TRBV5-5 with TRBJ2-7; 7 nucleotides match TRBD1. The V gene end was trimmed by 0 bases and the J gene end by 2 bases; junction bases not matched to a gene: 11. The CDR3 loop spans 17 amino acids. CDR1 and CDR2 from the germline V gene are SGHKS and YYEKEE (reference sequence). The CDR3 DNA sequence: TGTGCCAGCAGCTTGGGCGCCCGATCACAGGGGACCTACGAGCAGTACTTC. Translation: CASSLGARSQGTYEQYF.

J is TRBJ2-7 and V is TRBV4-3; tentatively, D is TRBD2 (6 bases). The CDR3 totals 16 residues. Trimming left V 0 bases short and J 0 bases short, with 12 bases between. Germline V gene sequence: CDR1 LGHNA, CDR2 YSLEER. CDR3 in DNA: TGCGCCAGCAGCCAAGACCTCACCGGGAGCTCCTACGAGCAGTACTTC. This codes for CASSQDLTGSSYEQYF.

This chain joins TRBV12-3 or TRBV12-4 and TRBJ2-3; a weak D match, TRBD1 (5 bases). V was pared by 6 bases and J by 6 bases, with 19 bases between. The CDR3 consists of 15 residues. The CDR3 sequence: CASRSSRVKGDTQYF. The DNA of the CDR3 is TGTGCCAGCAGATCGTCCCGGGTCAAGGGGGATACGCAGTATTTT.

This clonotype was counted between two and nine times. The chain employs TRBV29-1 and TRBJ2-7; D assignment may be TRBD1 or TRBD2 (5 bases each). The CDR3 contains 13 residues. Germline CDR1 reads SQVTM; CDR2 reads ANQGSEA. V shed 7 bases and J shed 5 bases, with 18 bases lying between them. The CDR3 region has the DNA TGCAGCGGCCTCCGGGACGCTACCCACGAGCAGTACTTC. Translation: CSGLRDATHEQYF.

V gene TRBV29-1 combines with J gene TRBJ2-3; the match to TRBD2 covers 8 bases. V dropped 6 bases and J dropped 4; count of bases not matched to a gene: 9. This CDR3 is built from 14 residues. Per the germline V gene, CDR1 is SQVTM and CDR2 is ANQGSEA. CDR3 nucleotide sequence: TGCAGCGTCGCGACCGGGAGGGGTTCAGATACGCAGTATTTT. Amino acid sequence: CSVATGRGSDTQYF.

This clonotype showed up just a few times. This chain uses TRBV5-1 with TRBJ2-5; 9 positions match TRBD1. V shed 3 bases and J 1 base; nucleotides not matched to a gene: 7. CDR1 is SGHRS, CDR2 YFSETQ, per germline. This CDR3 is 16 amino acids long. The CDR3: CASSSGTGLGQETQYF. The CDR3 DNA sequence: TGCGCCAGCAGCTCGGGGACAGGGCTTGGCCAAGAGACCCAGTACTTC.

This clonotype was recorded many times. The chain employs TRBV20-1 and TRBJ2-3; D remains ambiguous. The CDR3 loop spans 14 amino acids. Germline V lookup: CDR1 DFQATT, CDR2 SNEGSKA (reference sequence). V lost 2 bases to trimming and J lost 0 bases, with 9 bases between them. The CDR3, as DNA: TGCAGTGCTAGATTTACCACAAGCACAGATACGCAGTATTTT. Protein product: CSARFTTSTDTQYF.

The gene calls are TRBV19 and TRBJ2-1; maybe TRBD1 (5 bases). CDR3 length equals 15 residues. Trimming took off 5 bases at V and 8 bases at J, with 19 bases between the two ends. The germline CDR1 and CDR2 sequences are LNHDA and SQIVND (reference sequence). DNA for the CDR3: TGTGCCAGTAGTCAATTGGGGCTCTCCGGTGATGAGCAGTTCTTC. Protein: CASSQLGLSGDEQFF. Looking up the rest from reference TRBV19 and TRBJ2-1 gives the full variable domain: DGGITQSPKYLFRKEGQNVTLSCEQNLNHDAMYWYRQDPGQGLRLIYYSQIVNDFQKGDIAEGYSVSREKKESFPLTVTSAQKNPTAFYLCASSQLGLSGDEQFFGPGTRLTVL.